The subject of this entry is one T cell receptor beta chain. Its target antigen remains unknown. The sample holds no much larger clone one base away, and base qualities are not on file. The time point label corresponds to: baseline before first vaccination. Vaccinee samples were obtained from the UK trials COV001 and COV002, which included a single-blind randomized controlled phase 2/3 trial of AZD1222 (ChAdOx1 nCoV-19) in healthy adults. Trial participant PBMC samples were collected at day 0 and day 28 after the second dose for TCRbeta chain sequencing. The record originates from a study of T cell responses to AZD1222 COVID-19 vaccine (dated by TCRdb to about 2021). A note on the overall study: AZD1222 recipients given second doses at about 4 weeks or at about 12 weeks were pooled, since spike-specific TCR depth and breadth were not found to differ between the two schedules. Enrollment into the trials was organized by age into subgroups of 18-55, 56-69 and 70-plus years, and those subgroups contained roughly 150, 30 and 60 TCR-sequenced participants, respectively. A total of 233 trial participants underwent TCR sequencing, of whom 207 had received two doses of AZD1222 and some 26 had received two doses of the MenACWY control vaccine.

The CDR3 regions of human TCRbeta chains were subjected to immunosequencing. As for the original processing: Repertoire TCRs were matched against a reference library of SARS-CoV-2-specific TCRs generated with the MIRA antigen-specificity platform. Breadth was defined as the fraction of unique TCRs that were SARS-CoV-2-associated, and depth was defined as the fraction of total T cells that were SARS-CoV-2-associated. Using the MIRA data, each spike-specific TCR was assigned both to the spike region to which the TCR was reactive and to a CD4 or CD8 class. Log10-transformed breadth and depth values were compared by one-way ANOVA with Sidak's multiple comparisons tests. Drawn from immuneACCESS, this table holds only the in-frame rearrangements with V and J called that TCRdb kept. Clones are partly lost; checked studies trace under half to an unresolved V gene and leave the rest unexplained. V, J and clone size were drawn from that table, and D and trimming were deduced from the DNA. Across this sample there are 100,000 to 150,000 clones, with less than 95% seen only once. The biggest ten clones account for 6.9% of the sample.

A distance of 12 bases separates the germline ends of V and J, which lose 1 base and 8 bases respectively. Reading from cysteine to phenylalanine, the CDR3 counts 13 amino acids. Only the CDR3 region is kept as DNA, spanning 39 bases read in frame from base 1. CDR1 SGHDT and CDR2 YYEEEE were looked up in the germline V gene. The full study reports these points: A significant rise in spike-specific TCR breadth and depth was observed after two AZD1222 doses relative to day 0 and relative to MenACWY recipients. In the small 56-69-year group, the increase in depth fell short of significance, most likely because of low power. Participants were mostly white British, with more females than males. The authors suggested clonal diversity may have been underestimated. Conclusions about previously exposed vaccinees are limited, since just five to seven AZD1222 recipients were seropositive for SARS-CoV-2 at baseline. No day 14 peak-response samples were available, so repertoires were characterized only after the peak T cell response. Nearly half of unique spike-specific TCRs reportedly recognized epitopes outside regions mutated in the B.1.351 and B.1.1.7 variants. The vaccine-associated CD4 TCRs covered the entire spike protein, and the dominant responses fell in regions 160-218 and 743-854.

The sequence came from an adult in good health. The chain is encoded by TRBV5-6 joined to TRBJ1-1; too little of a D gene remains to name it. The material sequenced was peripheral blood, taken on day 0 of AZD1222 vaccination. Here is the DNA: TGTGCCAGCAGCTTGCCGCTTCCGGGGGAAGCTTTCTTT. The translation is CASSLPLPGEAFF.